Listed below are T cell receptor beta chains from one sample, sequenced in a study of T cell clonotyping in hematopoietic cell transplantation. Measured with immunoSEQ multiplex PCR; TCRdb has only the in-frame clones, and not every one. The sample shows approximately 9,300 clones, less than 60% of them seen only once. The specimen comprised peripheral blood mononuclear cells, sampled 100 days after allogeneic stem cell transplant. All receptors come from a female patient aged 50 to 65 who had an allogeneic stem cell transplant from an unrelated donor, so the T cells may come from the graft donor. Some clones in this sample may be carry-over from other donors' samples. Both conserved end residues are part of each CDR3. Fields, in order: J gene, clone size, V gene, D gene, CDR3 length, CDR3 DNA, CDR3 protein. The D gene is left open where the match is weak. The listing skips clone size in some rows; elsewhere it reads once, few, many or a size class.

J: TRBJ2-5
size: .
V: TRBV5-1
D: TRBD1
length: 13
DNA: TGCGCCAGCAGCTTGGGACAGGGGGAGACCCAGTACTTC
CDR3: CASSLGQGETQYF

J: TRBJ1-6
size: .
V: TRBV5-1
D: TRBD1
length: 14
DNA: TGCGCCAGCAGCTTAGGACAGGCCTTTTCACCCCTCCACTTT
CDR3: CASSLGQAFSPLHF

J: TRBJ2-7
size: .
V: TRBV29-1
D: .
length: 14
DNA: TGCAGCGTTGAAGACAAACAGGGAACCTACGAGCAGTACTTC
CDR3: CSVEDKQGTYEQYF

J: TRBJ1-6
size: .
V: TRBV30
D: TRBD1
length: 17
DNA: TGTGCCTGGAGACCGCTTCGGGACAGCTCCTATAATTCACCCCTCCACTTT
CDR3: CAWRPLRDSSYNSPLHF

J: TRBJ1-1
size: .
V: TRBV6-5
D: TRBD1
length: 14
DNA: TGTGCCAGCAGTATAAGAACAGGGGGCACTGAAGCTTTCTTT
CDR3: CASSIRTGGTEAFF

J: TRBJ1-3
size: medium-sized
V: TRBV9
D: .
length: 13
DNA: TGTGCCAGCAGCGTAGAGGGCCGAGACACCATATATTTT
CDR3: CASSVEGRDTIYF

J: TRBJ1-5
size: large
V: TRBV25-1
D: TRBD1
length: 15
DNA: TGTGCCAGCAGCCCGGGACAGTATAGCAATCAGCCCCAGCATTTT
CDR3: CASSPGQYSNQPQHF

J: TRBJ2-3
size: few
V: TRBV2
D: .
length: 12
DNA: TGTGCCAGCAACAGGGCCGGAGATACGCAGTATTTT
CDR3: CASNRAGDTQYF

J: TRBJ2-7
size: .
V: TRBV29-1
D: TRBD1
length: 16
DNA: TGCAGCGTTGAAGCCCGGGACAGGGTTGGACTCTACGAGCAGTACTTC
CDR3: CSVEARDRVGLYEQYF

J: TRBJ2-7
size: .
V: TRBV4-3
D: .
length: 14
DNA: TGCGCCAGCAGCCAAGAGTCCAGGAGGCACGAGCAGTACTTC
CDR3: CASSQESRRHEQYF

J: TRBJ2-7
size: few
V: TRBV28
D: .
length: 15
DNA: TGTGCCAGCAGTTTATTGGGGGGCGATCTTTACGAGCAGTACTTC
CDR3: CASSLLGGDLYEQYF

J: TRBJ1-2
size: few
V: TRBV4-2
D: .
length: 16
DNA: TGTGCCAGCAGCCAAGATACAGCAGGGGCGCTCGATGGCTACACCTTC
CDR3: CASSQDTAGALDGYTF

J: TRBJ1-6
size: .
V: TRBV6-5
D: TRBD1
length: 15
DNA: TGTGCCAGCAGTCCCGGCGACAGGGCGCATTCACCCCTCCACTTT
CDR3: CASSPGDRAHSPLHF

J: TRBJ1-5
size: few
V: TRBV30
D: .
length: 14
DNA: TGTGCCTGGAGTTGCACTTATAGCAATCAGCCCCAGCATTTT
CDR3: CAWSCTYSNQPQHF

J: TRBJ2-5
size: .
V: TRBV5-6
D: .
length: 12
DNA: TGTGCCAGCAGCTTACCGCCCGAGACCCAGTACTTC
CDR3: CASSLPPETQYF

J: TRBJ2-7
size: few
V: TRBV7-2
D: .
length: 14
DNA: TGTGCCAGCAGCCATGGGGACAAATCCTACGAGCAGTACTTC
CDR3: CASSHGDKSYEQYF

J: TRBJ1-1
size: few
V: TRBV5-1
D: TRBD1
length: 15
DNA: TGCGCCAGCAGCTTGGGACAGGGGCTGAACACTGAAGCTTTCTTT
CDR3: CASSLGQGLNTEAFF

J: TRBJ1-2
size: few
V: TRBV30
D: TRBD1
length: 15
DNA: TGTGCCTGGAGGCGGGGGACAGCTTCTAACTATGGCTACACCTTC
CDR3: CAWRRGTASNYGYTF

J: TRBJ1-2
size: .
V: TRBV4-2
D: .
length: 14
DNA: TGTGCCAGCAGCCAGATGGCAAGCAACTATGGCTACACCTTC
CDR3: CASSQMASNYGYTF

J: TRBJ1-1
size: .
V: TRBV30
D: .
length: 13
DNA: TGTGCCTGGAGTGAGACAGATGGCACTGAAGCTTTCTTT
CDR3: CAWSETDGTEAFF

J: TRBJ1-1
size: .
V: TRBV30
D: TRBD1
length: 16
DNA: TGTGCCTGGAGTCTCTTAACAGGGGGCTTGAACACTGAAGCTTTCTTT
CDR3: CAWSLLTGGLNTEAFF

J: TRBJ1-2
size: few
V: TRBV27
D: .
length: 11
DNA: TGTGCCAGCAGAACATGGGGAGGCTACACCTTC
CDR3: CASRTWGGYTF

J: TRBJ2-5
size: .
V: TRBV30
D: TRBD2
length: 19
DNA: TGTGCCTGGAGCGCTACAGGGGAAGTAGCGGGAGGGCCATGGGAGACCCAGTACTTC
CDR3: CAWSATGEVAGGPWETQYF

J: TRBJ1-5
size: few
V: TRBV7-2
D: .
length: 15
DNA: TGTGCCAGCAGCTTACAATCGGGATCGGATCAGCCCCAGCATTTT
CDR3: CASSLQSGSDQPQHF

J: TRBJ1-3
size: .
V: TRBV9
D: .
length: 16
DNA: TGTGCCAGCAGCGTAGTGGCAGACCGGGGAGGAAACACCATATATTTT
CDR3: CASSVVADRGGNTIYF

J: TRBJ2-2
size: .
V: TRBV30
D: .
length: 13
DNA: TGTGCCTGGAGTCCAGGGAATCCCGGGGAGCTGTTTTTT
CDR3: CAWSPGNPGELFF

J: TRBJ1-1
size: few
V: TRBV11-3
D: .
length: 14
DNA: TGTGCCAGCAGAACAGGTCCCGAGGACACTGAAGCTTTCTTT
CDR3: CASRTGPEDTEAFF

J: TRBJ2-6
size: .
V: TRBV5-1
D: .
length: 16
DNA: TGCGCCAGCAGCTTGGAGTTTGATTCTGGGGCCAACGTCCTGACTTTC
CDR3: CASSLEFDSGANVLTF

J: TRBJ1-4
size: .
V: TRBV27
D: .
length: 14
DNA: TGTGCCAGCAGTTTAGGCAGGGTTAATGAAAAACTGTTTTTT
CDR3: CASSLGRVNEKLFF

J: TRBJ1-2
size: .
V: TRBV7-3
D: .
length: 14
DNA: TGTGCCAGCAGCGAAACCTACGTGGACTATGGCTACACCTTC
CDR3: CASSETYVDYGYTF

J: TRBJ1-1
size: few
V: TRBV6-5
D: .
length: 11
DNA: TGTGCCAGCAGTCACAACACTGAAGCTTCCTTT
CDR3: CASSHNTEASF